The rows below give T cell receptor beta chains drawn from one sample of a study of blood T cells in healthy people across ages. MiXCR, run by TCRdb on the 5' RACE reads, gives a single entry per CDR3 protein. The sample records more than 800,000 distinct CDR3 sequences, around 28% being singletons. Sequenced input: blood. The receptors stem from a woman at least 80 years old in good health. CDR3s include the opening cysteine and the closing phenylalanine or tryptophan. The D gene is left open where the match is weak. Only some rows state a clone size, as once, few, many or a class for expanded clones.

d_call,cdr3_length,j_call,clone_size,v_call,cdr3_aa,cdr3_nt
-,16,TRBJ2-3,many,TRBV7-7,CASSPIVGHPTDTQYF,TGTGCTAGCAGCCCAATAGTGGGCCATCCCACAGATACGCAGTATTTT
-,17,TRBJ2-3,many,TRBV12-3/TRBV12-4,CASSFFSSTRVGDTQYF,TGTGCCAGCAGTTTTTTTTCCTCAACTCGAGTAGGAGATACGCAGTATTTT
-,15,TRBJ2-6,-,TRBV11-2,CASSLDHNAANVLTF,TGTGCCAGCAGCTTAGATCATAATGCGGCCAACGTCCTGACTTTC
-,16,TRBJ2-5,many,TRBV5-1,CASSLSRGWHQETQYF,TGCGCCAGCAGCTTGAGTCGGGGGTGGCATCAAGAGACCCAGTACTTC
TRBD2,15,TRBJ2-1,many,TRBV6-5,CASTARTSGNNEQFF,TGTGCCAGCACCGCTCGGACTAGCGGGAACAATGAGCAGTTCTTC
-,14,TRBJ2-3,many,TRBV7-2,CASSLVGAEDTQYF,TGTGCCAGCAGCTTAGTCGGGGCCGAAGATACGCAGTATTTT
-,17,TRBJ2-2,-,TRBV10-2,CASSQSPWYGGSGELFF,TGCGCCAGCAGCCAATCACCGTGGTATGGGGGGTCCGGGGAGCTGTTTTTT
TRBD2,17,TRBJ2-2,-,TRBV4-2,CASSLRSGGGYTGELFF,TGTGCCAGCAGCCTTCGTAGCGGGGGGGGTTACACCGGGGAGCTGTTTTTT
-,13,TRBJ1-2,once,TRBV3-1,CASSQQPRYGYTF,TGTGCCAGCAGCCAACAACCGAGATATGGCTACACCTTC
TRBD2,16,TRBJ2-1,many,TRBV11-2,CASSLEVLAGGPRQFF,TGTGCCAGCAGCTTAGAAGTGCTAGCGGGGGGGCCACGGCAGTTCTTC
-,13,TRBJ1-1,few,TRBV19,CASGRGTNTEAFF,TGTGCCAGTGGCAGGGGTACGAACACTGAAGCTTTCTTT
-,12,TRBJ1-2,few,TRBV7-2,CACSSGTEGYTF,TGTGCCTGCAGCTCCGGGACGGAGGGCTACACCTTC
TRBD2,18,TRBJ2-5,-,TRBV20-1,CSARDNSGGGRAGETQYF,TGCAGTGCTAGAGATAACTCCGGTGGCGGGAGGGCCGGGGAGACCCAGTACTTC
-,15,TRBJ1-2,-,TRBV15,CATSKRTGPDYGYTF,TGTGCCACCAGCAAACGGACGGGACCGGACTATGGCTACACCTTC
TRBD1,16,TRBJ2-7,few,TRBV6-5,CASSPGTGGLNNEQYF,TGTGCCAGCAGTCCCGGAACAGGGGGCTTAAACAATGAGCAGTACTTC
-,13,TRBJ2-3,many,TRBV7-2,CASSLDYTDTQYF,TGTGCCAGCAGCCTAGACTACACAGATACGCAGTATTTT
-,16,TRBJ2-1,once,TRBV6-6,CASSYSGQPFLYEQFF,TGTGCCAGCAGTTACTCCGGACAGCCCTTCCTCTACGAGCAGTTCTTC
TRBD2,19,TRBJ2-5,many,TRBV7-2,CASSLRGAGGSLYQETQYF,TGTGCCAGCAGCCTTCGAGGGGCGGGGGGCTCCCTGTACCAAGAGACCCAGTACTTC
-,13,TRBJ2-3,many,TRBV25-1,CASISGNTDTQYF,TGTGCCAGCATTTCGGGAAACACAGATACGCAGTATTTT
-,16,TRBJ2-7,-,TRBV27,CASTPTPSTSYYEQYF,TGTGCCAGCACCCCGACCCCGTCCACATCCTACTACGAGCAGTACTTC